This TCR beta chain is drawn from a study of breast tumors, draining lymph nodes, adjacent tissues. This clonotype showed up many times. The lymph nodes were axillary draining lymph nodes from breast cancer patients. A single record per CDR3 protein comes from TCRdb applying MiXCR to the multiplex PCR reads. The sample has about 130,000 distinct CDR3 sequences, 21% seen once. What was sequenced was axillary lymph node tissue. The clonotype originates from a female donor with breast cancer. Some clones in this sample may be carry-over from other donors' samples.

This CDR3 is CASSPSLIAGNEQYF. For the CDR3, the DNA is TGCGCCAGCAGCCCCTCATTAATAGCGGGAAACGAGCAGTACTTC. V gene TRBV4-1 combines with J gene TRBJ2-7; 8 nucleotides line up with TRBD2. The germline V gene encodes CDR1 MGHRA and CDR2 YSYEKL. Unmatched junction bases numbered 10, after V lost 4 bases and J lost 5 bases. CDR3 size: 15 residues.